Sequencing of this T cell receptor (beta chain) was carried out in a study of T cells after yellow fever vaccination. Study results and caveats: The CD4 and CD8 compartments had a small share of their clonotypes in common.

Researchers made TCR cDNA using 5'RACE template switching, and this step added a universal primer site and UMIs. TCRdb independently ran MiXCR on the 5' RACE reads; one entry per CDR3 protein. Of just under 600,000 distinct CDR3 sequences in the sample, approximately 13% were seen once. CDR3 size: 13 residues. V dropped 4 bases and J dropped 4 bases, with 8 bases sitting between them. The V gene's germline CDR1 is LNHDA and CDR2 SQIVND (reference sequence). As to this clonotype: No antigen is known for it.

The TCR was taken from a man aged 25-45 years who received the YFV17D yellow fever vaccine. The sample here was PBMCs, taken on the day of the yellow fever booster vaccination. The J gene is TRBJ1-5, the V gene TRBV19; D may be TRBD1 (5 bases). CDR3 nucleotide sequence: TGTGCCAGTAGTAGCGGGGCAAATCAGCCCCAGCATTTT. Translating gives CASSSGANQPQHF.